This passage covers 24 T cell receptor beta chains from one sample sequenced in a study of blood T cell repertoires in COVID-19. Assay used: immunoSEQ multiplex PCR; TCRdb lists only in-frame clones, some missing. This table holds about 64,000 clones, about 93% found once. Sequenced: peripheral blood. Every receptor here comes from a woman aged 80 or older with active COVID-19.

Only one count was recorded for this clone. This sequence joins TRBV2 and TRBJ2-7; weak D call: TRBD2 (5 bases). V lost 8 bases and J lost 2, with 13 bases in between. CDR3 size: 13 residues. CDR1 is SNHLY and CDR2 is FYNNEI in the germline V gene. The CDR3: CASFRESAYEQYF. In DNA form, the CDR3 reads TGTGCCAGCTTCCGGGAAAGCGCCTACGAGCAGTACTTC.

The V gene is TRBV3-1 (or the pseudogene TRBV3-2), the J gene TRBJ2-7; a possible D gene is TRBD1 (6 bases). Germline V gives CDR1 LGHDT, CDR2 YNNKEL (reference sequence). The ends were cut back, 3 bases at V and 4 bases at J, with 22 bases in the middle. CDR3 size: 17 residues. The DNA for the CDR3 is TGTGCCAGCAGCCATGGCTTTATGGCAGGGGACGGGTACGAGCAGTACTTC. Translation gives CASSHGFMAGDGYEQYF.

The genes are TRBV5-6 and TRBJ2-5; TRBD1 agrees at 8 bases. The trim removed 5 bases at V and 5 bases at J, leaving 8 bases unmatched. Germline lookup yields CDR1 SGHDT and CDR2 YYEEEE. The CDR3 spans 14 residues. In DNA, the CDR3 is TGTGCCAGCAGTTCTACAGGGGGACGGGAGACCCAGTACTTC. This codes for CASSSTGGRETQYF.

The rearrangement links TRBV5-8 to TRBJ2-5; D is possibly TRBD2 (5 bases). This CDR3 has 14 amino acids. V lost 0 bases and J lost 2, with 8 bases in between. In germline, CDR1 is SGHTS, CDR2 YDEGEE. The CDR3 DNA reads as TGTGCCAGCAGCTTGGACGGCGGGCAAGAGACCCAGTACTTC. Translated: CASSLDGGQETQYF.

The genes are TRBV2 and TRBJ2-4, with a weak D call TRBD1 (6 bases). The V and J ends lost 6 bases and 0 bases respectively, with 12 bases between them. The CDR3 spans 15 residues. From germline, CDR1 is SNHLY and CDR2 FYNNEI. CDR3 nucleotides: TGTGCCAGCAGGGACAGAACCCTAGCCAAAAACATTCAGTACTTC. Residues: CASRDRTLAKNIQYF.

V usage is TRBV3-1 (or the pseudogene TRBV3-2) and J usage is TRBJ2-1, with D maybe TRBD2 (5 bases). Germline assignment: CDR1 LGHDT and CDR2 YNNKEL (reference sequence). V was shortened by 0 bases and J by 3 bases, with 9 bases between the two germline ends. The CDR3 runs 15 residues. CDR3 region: CASSQEGGGYNEQFF. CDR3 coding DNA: TGTGCCAGCAGCCAAGAAGGAGGTGGCTACAATGAGCAGTTCTTC.

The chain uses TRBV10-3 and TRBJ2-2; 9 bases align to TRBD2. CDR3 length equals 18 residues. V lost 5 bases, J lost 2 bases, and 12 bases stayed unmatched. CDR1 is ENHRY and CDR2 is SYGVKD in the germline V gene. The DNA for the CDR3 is TGTGCCATCAGTCGACAAGGCGCGGGAGGGCATAACACCGGGGAGCTGTTTTTT. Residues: CAISRQGAGGHNTGELFF.

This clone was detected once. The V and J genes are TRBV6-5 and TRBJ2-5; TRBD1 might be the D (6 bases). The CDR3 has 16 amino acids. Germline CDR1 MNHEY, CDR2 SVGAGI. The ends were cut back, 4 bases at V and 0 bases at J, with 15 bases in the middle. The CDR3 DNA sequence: TGTGCCAGCAGTTCAAACAGGGCTGCCTACCAAGAGACCCAGTACTTC. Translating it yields CASSSNRAAYQETQYF.

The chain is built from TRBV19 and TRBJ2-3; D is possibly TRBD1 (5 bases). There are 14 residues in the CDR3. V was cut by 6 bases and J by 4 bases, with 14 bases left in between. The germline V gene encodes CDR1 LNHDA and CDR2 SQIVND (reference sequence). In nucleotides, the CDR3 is TGTGCCAGTAGCTCCAGGGATGTCGCAGATACGCAGTATTTT. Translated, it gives CASSSRDVADTQYF.

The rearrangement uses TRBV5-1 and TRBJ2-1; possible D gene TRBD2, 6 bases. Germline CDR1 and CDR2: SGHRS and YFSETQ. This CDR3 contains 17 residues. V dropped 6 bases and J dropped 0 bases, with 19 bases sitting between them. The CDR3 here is CASKGGKDLASYNEQFF. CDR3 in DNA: TGCGCCAGCAAGGGCGGGAAGGACCTCGCCTCCTACAATGAGCAGTTCTTC.

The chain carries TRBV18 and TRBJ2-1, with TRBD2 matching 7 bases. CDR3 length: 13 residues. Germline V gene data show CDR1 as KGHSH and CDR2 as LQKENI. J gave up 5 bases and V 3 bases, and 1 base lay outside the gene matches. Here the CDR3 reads CASSPGGNNEQFF. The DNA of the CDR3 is TGTGCCAGCTCACCGGGAGGGAACAATGAGCAGTTCTTC.

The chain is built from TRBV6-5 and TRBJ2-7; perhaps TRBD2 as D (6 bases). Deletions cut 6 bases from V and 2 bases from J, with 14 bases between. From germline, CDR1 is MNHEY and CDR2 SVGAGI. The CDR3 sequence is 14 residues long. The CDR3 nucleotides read TGTGCCAGCAGGGGGGGAGTAGGGGCCTACGAGCAGTACTTC. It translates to CASRGGVGAYEQYF.

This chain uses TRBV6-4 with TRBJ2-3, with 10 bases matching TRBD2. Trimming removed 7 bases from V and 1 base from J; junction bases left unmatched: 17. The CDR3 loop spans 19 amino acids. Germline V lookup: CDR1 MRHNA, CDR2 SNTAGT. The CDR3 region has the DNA TGTGCCAGCACCCACGGGGTAGCGGGAGGAGGTCGGGGCACAGATACGCAGTATTTT. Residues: CASTHGVAGGGRGTDTQYF.

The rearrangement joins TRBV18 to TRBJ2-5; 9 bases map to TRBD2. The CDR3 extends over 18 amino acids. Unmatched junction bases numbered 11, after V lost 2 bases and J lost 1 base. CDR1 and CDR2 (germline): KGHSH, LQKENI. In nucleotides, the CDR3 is TGTGCCAGCTCACCAGCCCCTAGCGGGGCCACCACCCAAGAGACCCAGTACTTC. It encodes CASSPAPSGATTQETQYF.

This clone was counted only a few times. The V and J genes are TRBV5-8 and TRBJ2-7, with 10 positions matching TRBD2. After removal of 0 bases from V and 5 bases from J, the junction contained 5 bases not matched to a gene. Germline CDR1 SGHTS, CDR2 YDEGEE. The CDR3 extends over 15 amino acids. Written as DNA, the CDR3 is TGTGCCAGCAGCTTGGGAGTAGCGGGAGGTCACGAGCAGTACTTC. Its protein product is CASSLGVAGGHEQYF.

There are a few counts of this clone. CDR3: CSVEDQRTRYNEQFF. CDR3 sequence (DNA): TGCAGCGTTGAAGATCAGCGGACGCGGTACAATGAGCAGTTCTTC. This chain uses TRBV29-1 with TRBJ2-1; D is perhaps TRBD2 (5 bases). Trimming shortened V by 0 bases and J by 4 bases, and 13 bases separated the two germline ends. CDR3 length: 15 amino acids. Germline V gene lookup returns CDR1 SQVTM and CDR2 ANQGSEA.

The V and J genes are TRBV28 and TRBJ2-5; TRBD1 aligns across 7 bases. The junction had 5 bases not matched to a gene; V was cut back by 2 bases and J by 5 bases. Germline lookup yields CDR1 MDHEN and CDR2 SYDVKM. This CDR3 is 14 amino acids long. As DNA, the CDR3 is TGTGCCAGCAGTTTACCCGGGACAGATGAGACCCAGTACTTC. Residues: CASSLPGTDETQYF.

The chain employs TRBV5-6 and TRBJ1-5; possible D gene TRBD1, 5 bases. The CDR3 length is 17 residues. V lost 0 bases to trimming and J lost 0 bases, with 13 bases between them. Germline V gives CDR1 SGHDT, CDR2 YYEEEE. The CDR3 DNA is TGTGCCAGCAGCTTGGGGCAGGGCGTTTATAGCAATCAGCCCCAGCATTTT. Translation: CASSLGQGVYSNQPQHF.

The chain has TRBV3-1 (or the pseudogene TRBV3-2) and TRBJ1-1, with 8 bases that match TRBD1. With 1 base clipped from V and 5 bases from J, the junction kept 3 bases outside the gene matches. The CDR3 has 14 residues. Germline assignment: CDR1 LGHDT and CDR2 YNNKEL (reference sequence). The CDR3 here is CASSQGHRGTEAFF. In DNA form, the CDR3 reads TGTGCCAGCAGCCAAGGTCACAGGGGGACTGAAGCTTTCTTT.

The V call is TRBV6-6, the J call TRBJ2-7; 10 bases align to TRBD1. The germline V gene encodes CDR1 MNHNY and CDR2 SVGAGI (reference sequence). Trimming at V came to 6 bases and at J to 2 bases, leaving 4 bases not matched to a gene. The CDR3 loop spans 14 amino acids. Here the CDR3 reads CASRGQGNTYEQYF. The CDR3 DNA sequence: TGTGCCAGCAGGGGACAGGGGAATACCTACGAGCAGTACTTC.

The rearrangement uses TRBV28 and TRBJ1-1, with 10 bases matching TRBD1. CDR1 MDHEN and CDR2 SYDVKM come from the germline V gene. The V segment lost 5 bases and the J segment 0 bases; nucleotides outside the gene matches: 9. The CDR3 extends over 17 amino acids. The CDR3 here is CASSPPGQGRMNTEAFF. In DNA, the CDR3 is TGTGCCAGCAGTCCCCCGGGACAGGGGCGTATGAACACTGAAGCTTTCTTT.

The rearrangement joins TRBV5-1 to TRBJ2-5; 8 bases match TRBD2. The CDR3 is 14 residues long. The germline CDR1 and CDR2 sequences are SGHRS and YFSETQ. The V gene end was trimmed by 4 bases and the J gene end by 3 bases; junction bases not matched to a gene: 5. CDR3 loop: CASSQGLEKETQYF. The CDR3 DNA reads TGCGCCAGCAGCCAGGGACTAGAGAAAGAGACCCAGTACTTC. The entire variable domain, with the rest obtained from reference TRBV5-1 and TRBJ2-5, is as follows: KAGVTQTPRYLIKTRGQQVTLSCSPISGHRSVSWYQQTPGQGLQFLFEYFSETQRNKGNFPGRFSGRQFSNSRSEMNVSTLELGDSALYLCASSQGLEKETQYFGPGTRLLVL.

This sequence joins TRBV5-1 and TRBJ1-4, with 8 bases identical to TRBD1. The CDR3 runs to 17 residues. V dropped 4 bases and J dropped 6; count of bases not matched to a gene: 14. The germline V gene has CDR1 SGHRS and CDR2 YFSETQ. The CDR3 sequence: CASSPGQGHKGDEKLFF. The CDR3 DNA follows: TGCGCCAGCAGCCCAGGACAGGGCCATAAAGGCGATGAAAAACTGTTTTTT.

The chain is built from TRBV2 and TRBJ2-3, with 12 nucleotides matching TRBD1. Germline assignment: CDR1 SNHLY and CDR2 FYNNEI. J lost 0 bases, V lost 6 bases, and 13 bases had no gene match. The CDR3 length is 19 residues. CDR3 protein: CASRIGGTGGRSSTDTQYF. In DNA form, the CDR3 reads TGTGCCAGCAGAATAGGAGGGACAGGGGGCAGGAGTAGCACAGATACGCAGTATTTT.